A selection of T cell receptor beta chains follows, all from one sample in a study of radiation and T cells in renal cell carcinoma. Libraries were prepared by immunoSEQ multiplex PCR; TCRdb keeps only in-frame clonotypes and omits some of them. This sample yields roughly 160,000 clones, of which about 87% are seen a single time; around 11% belongs to the top ten. Sequencing used blood, obtained from a patient whose treatment included radiotherapy and nephrectomy. The source of these receptors is a woman between 50 and 59 years old with renal cell carcinoma. The CDR3 runs from the conserved cysteine through the conserved F or W. D genes are given only for firm matches. Clone sizes are given selectively: once, few, many, or a class where the clone is expanded.

clone_size	d_call	j_call	v_call	cdr3_aa	cdr3_nt
once	NA	TRBJ2-5	TRBV25-1	CASIQGGQETQYF	TGTGCCAGCATCCAGGGGGGCCAAGAGACCCAGTACTTC
NA	NA	TRBJ2-7	TRBV18	CASSPSTGQVYEQYF	TGTGCCAGCTCACCATCCACGGGACAAGTCTACGAGCAGTACTTC
NA	NA	TRBJ2-7	TRBV6-5	CASSKSGREQYF	TGTGCCAGCAGCAAATCGGGACGCGAGCAGTACTTC
NA	NA	TRBJ1-1	TRBV4-1	CASSLNRAGNTEAFF	TGCGCCAGCAGCTTAAACAGGGCCGGGAACACTGAAGCTTTCTTT
once	TRBD1	TRBJ2-3	TRBV15	CATSTGGEADTQYF	TGTGCCACCAGCACAGGGGGAGAGGCAGATACGCAGTATTTT
once	NA	TRBJ1-2	TRBV28	CASKDVRYTF	TGTGCCAGCAAGGACGTCCGCTACACCTTC
NA	NA	TRBJ2-3	TRBV19	CASGTGKADTQYF	TGTGCCAGTGGAACAGGGAAGGCAGATACGCAGTATTTT
few	NA	TRBJ1-1	TRBV20-1	CSARVVGEAFF	TGCAGTGCTAGAGTTGTAGGTGAAGCTTTCTTT
NA	NA	TRBJ2-7	TRBV6-6	CASSYHTSRGNEQYF	TGTGCCAGCAGCTACCACACGAGTAGGGGGAACGAGCAGTACTTC
NA	NA	TRBJ1-5	TRBV27	CACSKVRNQPQHF	TGTGCCTGCTCGAAGGTACGCAATCAGCCCCAGCATTTT
NA	NA	TRBJ2-2	TRBV7-2	CASSFGLANTGELFF	TGTGCCAGCAGCTTCGGGCTGGCGAACACCGGGGAGCTGTTTTTT
NA	NA	TRBJ1-1	TRBV7-7	CASSFSENTEAFF	TGTGCTAGCAGCTTCTCAGAGAACACTGAAGCTTTCTTT
NA	NA	TRBJ2-7	TRBV29-1	CSVDDTYEQYF	TGCAGCGTTGATGACACCTACGAGCAGTACTTC
NA	NA	TRBJ2-4	TRBV6-6	CASSYRPGQAKNIQYF	TGTGCCAGCAGCTATCGCCCGGGCCAAGCCAAAAACATTCAGTACTTC
NA	NA	TRBJ2-3	TRBV5-4	CASSSPQGGRDTQYF	TGTGCCAGCAGCTCCCCCCAGGGGGGGAGGGATACGCAGTATTTT
NA	NA	TRBJ1-2	TRBV7-2	CASSLGRLDRQNYGYTF	TGTGCCAGCAGCTTAGGCCGCCTGGACAGACAAAACTATGGCTACACCTTC
NA	TRBD2	TRBJ2-1	TRBV19	CASSLKAGGESNEQFF	TGTGCCAGTAGCCTCAAAGCGGGGGGGGAGAGCAATGAGCAGTTCTTC
NA	TRBD1	TRBJ1-4	TRBV11-2	CASSLGGQGEEKLFF	TGTGCCAGCAGCTTAGGGGGGCAGGGGGAGGAAAAACTGTTTTTT
once	NA	TRBJ2-1	TRBV7-3	CASSLRSSSYNEQFF	TGTGCCAGCAGCTTACGCTCAAGCTCCTACAATGAGCAGTTCTTC
once	NA	TRBJ1-4	TRBV6-1	CASSGEPGHLNEKLFF	TGTGCCAGCAGTGGAGAGCCGGGACACCTTAATGAAAAACTGTTTTTT
NA	TRBD1	TRBJ2-7	TRBV5-6	CASSTDRDSYEQYF	TGTGCCAGCAGCACGGACCGGGACAGCTACGAGCAGTACTTC
NA	TRBD1	TRBJ2-5	TRBV28	CASSSQGTGFRKTQYF	TGTGCCAGCAGTTCCCAAGGGACAGGGTTTCGGAAGACCCAGTACTTC
NA	NA	TRBJ1-5	TRBV6-5	CASSYAQGNQPQHF	TGTGCCAGCAGTTACGCGCAGGGGAATCAGCCCCAGCATTTT
NA	NA	TRBJ2-1	TRBV7-3	CASSLDFTGSSYNEQFF	TGTGCCAGCAGCTTAGACTTCACGGGGAGCTCCTACAATGAGCAGTTCTTC
NA	TRBD1	TRBJ2-7	TRBV19	CASKRDRGTYEQYF	TGTGCCAGTAAACGGGACAGGGGTACCTACGAGCAGTACTTC
NA	NA	TRBJ2-7	TRBV6-6	CASSYPPGYEQYF	TGTGCCAGCAGTTACCCCCCGGGCTACGAGCAGTACTTC
once	TRBD1	TRBJ2-7	TRBV30	CAWSVLQGNYEQYF	TGTGCCTGGAGTGTTCTACAGGGGAACTACGAGCAGTACTTC
NA	NA	TRBJ1-1	TRBV5-4	CASSGRVTEAFF	TGTGCCAGCAGCGGACGAGTCACTGAAGCTTTCTTT
NA	NA	TRBJ2-1	TRBV18	CASSPVGGGYNEQFF	TGTGCCAGCTCACCGGTAGGAGGGGGCTACAATGAGCAGTTCTTC
NA	NA	TRBJ1-1	TRBV11-2	CASSLGQNTEAFF	TGTGCCAGCAGCTTAGGACAGAACACTGAAGCTTTCTTT
NA	NA	TRBJ1-1	TRBV6-5	CASMRPGSAEAFF	TGTGCCAGCATGCGCCCGGGGAGCGCTGAAGCTTTCTTT
NA	NA	TRBJ1-3	TRBV7-9	CASSLESDGRSGNTIYF	TGTGCCAGCAGCTTGGAGAGTGACGGCCGCTCTGGAAACACCATATATTTT
NA	NA	TRBJ1-1	TRBV25-1	CASSELGLNTEAFF	TGTGCCAGCAGTGAATTGGGTTTGAACACTGAAGCTTTCTTT
once	NA	TRBJ2-7	TRBV6-5	CASLTGREQYF	TGTGCCAGCTTGACGGGACGCGAGCAGTACTTC
NA	TRBD2	TRBJ2-5	TRBV5-1	CASLSSGGEKTQYF	TGCGCCAGCCTATCGAGCGGGGGGGAGAAGACCCAGTACTTC
NA	NA	TRBJ2-7	TRBV7-2	CASSLNGGRSSYEQYF	TGTGCCAGCAGCTTAAACGGAGGGCGCTCCTCCTACGAGCAGTACTTC
NA	NA	TRBJ2-5	TRBV5-1	CASSPGLFPQETQYF	TGCGCCAGCAGCCCAGGACTCTTCCCCCAAGAGACCCAGTACTTC
NA	TRBD1	TRBJ1-1	TRBV19	CASRSGTGLYKAFF	TGTGCCAGTAGATCCGGGACAGGGCTGTATAAAGCTTTCTTT
NA	NA	TRBJ1-3	TRBV9	CASSASPQGISGNTIYF	TGTGCCAGCAGCGCCTCCCCCCAAGGGATCTCTGGAAACACCATATATTTT
once	NA	TRBJ1-3	TRBV7-6	CASSIRDADSGNTIYF	TGTGCCAGCAGCATCCGGGACGCAGACTCTGGAAACACCATATATTTT
NA	NA	TRBJ1-1	TRBV18	CASSAGRRTEAFF	TGTGCCAGCTCAGCGGGACGTCGGACTGAAGCTTTCTTT
NA	NA	TRBJ2-2	TRBV14	CASSQAYGRGTGELFF	TGTGCCAGCAGCCAAGCGTACGGCAGAGGAACCGGGGAGCTGTTTTTT
NA	NA	TRBJ2-7	TRBV30	CAFSRGNEQYF	TGTGCCTTTTCCAGGGGCAACGAGCAGTACTTC
NA	NA	TRBJ2-7	TRBV7-2	CASSPHTAYEQYF	TGTGCCAGCAGCCCACACACGGCCTACGAGCAGTACTTC
NA	NA	TRBJ2-1	TRBV7-7	CASSLDVMDEQFF	TGTGCTAGCAGCTTAGACGTGATGGATGAGCAGTTCTTC
NA	TRBD1	TRBJ1-5	TRBV29-1	CSAKGGQGWNQPQHF	TGCAGCGCCAAGGGAGGACAGGGATGGAATCAGCCCCAGCATTTT
NA	NA	TRBJ1-1	TRBV10-3	CAISEVGYEAFF	TGTGCCATCAGTGAAGTTGGGTACGAAGCTTTCTTT
NA	NA	TRBJ2-4	TRBV7-9	CASSLDVGVSTKNIQYF	TGTGCCAGCAGCTTAGATGTGGGGGTCTCGACCAAAAACATTCAGTACTTC
NA	TRBD1	TRBJ1-1	TRBV7-3	CASSSRTTGAAFF	TGTGCCAGCAGCTCTCGAACGACAGGGGCCGCTTTCTTT
NA	TRBD2	TRBJ2-1	TRBV18	CASSPIGLANEQFF	TGTGCCAGCTCACCAATAGGACTAGCAAACGAGCAGTTCTTC
few	TRBD1	TRBJ2-1	TRBV15	CATSPTGGGQGFDEQFF	TGTGCCACCAGCCCTACCGGGGGAGGACAGGGGTTTGATGAGCAGTTCTTC
NA	NA	TRBJ1-6	TRBV6-5	CASSFGQNSPLHF	TGTGCCAGCAGTTTCGGACAGAATTCACCCCTCCACTTT
NA	TRBD1	TRBJ1-5	TRBV30	CAWSRDSHSNQPQHF	TGTGCCTGGAGCCGGGACAGCCATAGCAATCAGCCCCAGCATTTT
NA	NA	TRBJ1-2	TRBV6-6	CASSYSRDPNYGYTF	TGTGCCAGCAGTTACTCGAGAGACCCCAACTATGGCTACACCTTC
NA	NA	TRBJ2-2	TRBV11-2	CASSLVGLEWRDTGELFF	TGTGCCAGCAGCTTAGTCGGCTTGGAATGGCGCGACACCGGGGAGCTGTTTTTT
NA	NA	TRBJ1-1	TRBV29-1	CSVFQAPGEAFF	TGCAGCGTTTTTCAGGCACCCGGTGAAGCTTTCTTT
NA	NA	TRBJ1-4	TRBV6-5	CASSPPGAEKLFF	TGTGCCAGCAGTCCCCCGGGGGCTGAAAAACTGTTTTTT
NA	TRBD2	TRBJ2-5	TRBV11-3	CASSAGGPQETQYF	TGTGCCAGCAGCGCGGGGGGGCCTCAAGAGACCCAGTACTTC